The rows below give T cell receptor beta chains drawn from one sample of a study of siplizumab effects on memory and regulatory T cells. The table came from immunoSEQ multiplex PCR; TCRdb's copy has only in-frame clones and leaves some out. Here the sample spans 100,000 or so clones, 93% being singletons. Sequencing input: non-Treg CD4+ T cells sorted from blood. The source of these receptors is a human donor in good health. Both conserved end residues are part of each CDR3. A D gene is named only where the DNA matches it firmly. Size is omitted from some rows. Given values are once, few, many or a class for expanded clones.

cdr3_aa: CASSQALWREGEKLFF
cdr3_nt: TGCGCCAGCAGCCAAGCCCTTTGGAGGGAGGGTGAAAAACTGTTTTTT
clone_size: -
d_call: -
v_call: TRBV4-1
j_call: TRBJ1-4

cdr3_aa: CASSWRTDWDAEQYF
cdr3_nt: TGCGCCAGCAGCTGGAGGACCGACTGGGATGCCGAGCAGTACTTC
clone_size: -
d_call: -
v_call: TRBV4-3
j_call: TRBJ2-7

cdr3_aa: CASSQSGRGTRETQYF
cdr3_nt: TGTGCCAGCAGCCAATCCGGGAGGGGAACAAGAGAGACCCAGTACTTC
clone_size: -
d_call: TRBD2
v_call: TRBV4-2
j_call: TRBJ2-5

cdr3_aa: CASGSRANEKLFF
cdr3_nt: TGTGCCAGCGGATCACGAGCTAATGAAAAACTGTTTTTT
clone_size: -
d_call: -
v_call: TRBV7-2
j_call: TRBJ1-4

cdr3_aa: CASSELSSLANEKLFF
cdr3_nt: TGTGCCAGCAGTGAATTGTCCAGTTTAGCTAATGAAAAACTGTTTTTT
clone_size: -
d_call: -
v_call: TRBV25-1
j_call: TRBJ1-4

cdr3_aa: CASSLGRGPNYGYTF
cdr3_nt: TGTGCCAGCAGTTTGGGGAGGGGGCCTAACTATGGCTACACCTTC
clone_size: -
d_call: TRBD1
v_call: TRBV27
j_call: TRBJ1-2

cdr3_aa: CASSPGAGGLTYEQYF
cdr3_nt: TGTGCCAGCAGCCCCGGTGCAGGGGGCCTAACCTACGAGCAGTACTTC
clone_size: -
d_call: TRBD1
v_call: TRBV5-4
j_call: TRBJ2-7

cdr3_aa: CASSLEGPRETQYF
cdr3_nt: TGTGCCAGCAGCTTAGAAGGTCCCCGGGAGACCCAGTACTTC
clone_size: once
d_call: -
v_call: TRBV7-9
j_call: TRBJ2-5

cdr3_aa: CAFSYEQYF
cdr3_nt: TGCGCATTCTCCTACGAGCAGTACTTC
clone_size: -
d_call: -
v_call: TRBV7-9
j_call: TRBJ2-7

cdr3_aa: CASLRGPGNTIYF
cdr3_nt: TGTGCCAGCTTGAGGGGACCTGGAAACACCATATATTTT
clone_size: -
d_call: -
v_call: TRBV2
j_call: TRBJ1-3

cdr3_aa: CAGRTSGGRETQYF
cdr3_nt: TGTGCCGGCCGGACTAGCGGGGGGCGGGAGACCCAGTACTTC
clone_size: -
d_call: TRBD2
v_call: TRBV30
j_call: TRBJ2-5

cdr3_aa: CASSYSTGYDYGYTF
cdr3_nt: TGTGCCAGCAGTTACTCGACAGGGTATGACTATGGCTACACCTTC
clone_size: once
d_call: TRBD1
v_call: TRBV6-6
j_call: TRBJ1-2

cdr3_aa: CASSLTGASGNQPQHF
cdr3_nt: TGTGCCAGCAGTTTAACGGGGGCCTCAGGCAATCAGCCCCAGCATTTT
clone_size: -
d_call: -
v_call: TRBV27
j_call: TRBJ1-5

cdr3_aa: CASRQNTGELFF
cdr3_nt: TGTGCCAGCCGACAGAACACCGGGGAGCTGTTTTTT
clone_size: -
d_call: -
v_call: TRBV6-5
j_call: TRBJ2-2

cdr3_aa: CASSEWGGSEAFF
cdr3_nt: TGTGCCAGCAGTGAATGGGGGGGGTCTGAAGCTTTCTTT
clone_size: -
d_call: -
v_call: TRBV6-1
j_call: TRBJ1-1

cdr3_aa: CASSLTASNQPQHF
cdr3_nt: TGTGCCAGCAGCTTAACTGCTAGCAATCAGCCCCAGCATTTT
clone_size: -
d_call: -
v_call: TRBV7-2
j_call: TRBJ1-5

cdr3_aa: CASSQAGGEVYGYTF
cdr3_nt: TGCGCCAGCAGCCAAGCGGGGGGGGAGGTCTATGGCTACACCTTC
clone_size: -
d_call: -
v_call: TRBV4-1
j_call: TRBJ1-2

cdr3_aa: CAWSGTGGAREQYF
cdr3_nt: TGTGCCTGGAGTGGGACAGGGGGCGCGAGGGAGCAGTACTTC
clone_size: once
d_call: TRBD1
v_call: TRBV30
j_call: TRBJ2-7

cdr3_aa: CASRLLGQAVDQPQHF
cdr3_nt: TGTGCCAGCAGGCTCCTGGGACAGGCTGTGGATCAGCCCCAGCATTTT
clone_size: -
d_call: TRBD1
v_call: TRBV2
j_call: TRBJ1-5

cdr3_aa: CASSLNTEQYF
cdr3_nt: TGTGCCAGCAGCTTAAACACCGAGCAGTACTTC
clone_size: -
d_call: -
v_call: TRBV11-1
j_call: TRBJ2-7

cdr3_aa: CASGLSRGNSPLHF
cdr3_nt: TGTGCTAGTGGTTTGTCCAGGGGTAATTCACCCCTCCACTTT
clone_size: -
d_call: -
v_call: TRBV12-5
j_call: TRBJ1-6

cdr3_aa: CASSRYSNQPQHF
cdr3_nt: TGTGCCAGCAGTCGATATAGCAATCAGCCCCAGCATTTT
clone_size: once
d_call: -
v_call: TRBV6-1
j_call: TRBJ1-5

cdr3_aa: CASKEGLEAFF
cdr3_nt: TGTGCCAGCAAGGAAGGCCTGGAAGCTTTCTTT
clone_size: once
d_call: -
v_call: TRBV2
j_call: TRBJ1-1

cdr3_aa: CASSPDSIEAFF
cdr3_nt: TGTGCCAGCAGTCCGGACAGCATTGAAGCTTTCTTT
clone_size: -
d_call: -
v_call: TRBV7-8
j_call: TRBJ1-1

cdr3_aa: CASQPGGNSNQPQHF
cdr3_nt: TGTGCCAGCCAGCCGGGGGGGAATAGCAATCAGCCCCAGCATTTT
clone_size: -
d_call: -
v_call: TRBV18
j_call: TRBJ1-5

cdr3_aa: CSVEYPRSGNTIYF
cdr3_nt: TGCAGCGTTGAATACCCCAGGTCTGGAAACACCATATATTTT
clone_size: -
d_call: -
v_call: TRBV29-1
j_call: TRBJ1-3

cdr3_aa: CASSQVSNTIYF
cdr3_nt: TGTGCCAGCAGCCAAGTCTCAAACACCATATATTTT
clone_size: -
d_call: -
v_call: TRBV14
j_call: TRBJ1-3

cdr3_aa: CASKALRVSVNSPLHF
cdr3_nt: TGTGCCAGTAAGGCTTTGCGGGTTTCGGTGAATTCACCCCTCCACTTT
clone_size: once
d_call: -
v_call: TRBV19
j_call: TRBJ1-6

cdr3_aa: CASSQPRDQTHEQYF
cdr3_nt: TGCGCCAGCAGCCAGCCCCGGGACCAGACCCACGAGCAGTACTTC
clone_size: -
d_call: -
v_call: TRBV4-1
j_call: TRBJ2-7

cdr3_aa: CASRRTGDEKLFF
cdr3_nt: TGCGCCAGCAGACGTACAGGGGATGAAAAACTGTTTTTT
clone_size: -
d_call: TRBD1
v_call: TRBV5-1
j_call: TRBJ1-4

cdr3_aa: CASSLSGWEQYF
cdr3_nt: TGTGCCAGCAGTTTGTCGGGGTGGGAGCAGTACTTC
clone_size: -
d_call: -
v_call: TRBV28
j_call: TRBJ2-7

cdr3_aa: CASIRTTGRYEQYF
cdr3_nt: TGTGCCAGCATCCGGACGACAGGACGCTACGAGCAGTACTTC
clone_size: -
d_call: -
v_call: TRBV6-5
j_call: TRBJ2-7

cdr3_aa: CASSTRAPDTQYF
cdr3_nt: TGTGCCAGTAGTACCAGGGCCCCAGATACGCAGTATTTT
clone_size: -
d_call: -
v_call: TRBV19
j_call: TRBJ2-3

cdr3_aa: CASRTGPHTEAFF
cdr3_nt: TGTGCCAGCAGGACCGGGCCCCACACTGAAGCTTTCTTT
clone_size: -
d_call: -
v_call: TRBV6-5
j_call: TRBJ1-1

cdr3_aa: CASSLAGVQSSYEQYF
cdr3_nt: TGTGCCAGCAGTTTAGCGGGGGTGCAAAGCTCCTACGAGCAGTACTTC
clone_size: -
d_call: TRBD2
v_call: TRBV11-2
j_call: TRBJ2-7

cdr3_aa: CASTPRDGPYYGYTF
cdr3_nt: TGTGCCAGTACACCCCGGGACGGCCCATACTATGGCTACACCTTC
clone_size: -
d_call: -
v_call: TRBV19
j_call: TRBJ1-2

cdr3_aa: CASSPYQGSGGYSNQPQHF
cdr3_nt: TGTGCCAGTAGTCCCTACCAGGGTTCGGGGGGCTATAGCAATCAGCCCCAGCATTTT
clone_size: -
d_call: -
v_call: TRBV19
j_call: TRBJ1-5

cdr3_aa: CASSSRGGSPLHF
cdr3_nt: TGTGCCAGCAGCTCCAGGGGAGGTTCACCCCTCCACTTT
clone_size: -
d_call: -
v_call: TRBV7-2
j_call: TRBJ1-6

cdr3_aa: CASSPTALPGGAGADTQYF
cdr3_nt: TGTGCCAGCAGCCCTACCGCCCTTCCGGGGGGGGCCGGGGCAGATACGCAGTATTTT
clone_size: -
d_call: TRBD2
v_call: TRBV4-2
j_call: TRBJ2-3

cdr3_aa: CASRVDSSYEQYF
cdr3_nt: TGTGCCAGCAGGGTGGACAGCTCCTACGAGCAGTACTTC
clone_size: -
d_call: -
v_call: TRBV28
j_call: TRBJ2-7

cdr3_aa: CASSDTATNEKLFF
cdr3_nt: TGCGCCAGCAGTGACACAGCAACTAATGAAAAACTGTTTTTT
clone_size: -
d_call: -
v_call: TRBV10-1
j_call: TRBJ1-4

cdr3_aa: CASSTRQPPAGNTIYF
cdr3_nt: TGCGCCAGCAGCACCCGACAGCCCCCGGCTGGAAACACCATATATTTT
clone_size: -
d_call: -
v_call: TRBV4-1
j_call: TRBJ1-3

cdr3_aa: CASSPTGGGGYNEQFF
cdr3_nt: TGTGCCAGCTCACCCACCGGGGGGGGTGGCTACAATGAGCAGTTCTTC
clone_size: -
d_call: TRBD2
v_call: TRBV18
j_call: TRBJ2-1

cdr3_aa: CASSHRTGDSYGYTF
cdr3_nt: TGTGCCAGCAGCCATCGGACAGGGGACAGCTATGGCTACACCTTC
clone_size: -
d_call: TRBD1
v_call: TRBV5-4
j_call: TRBJ1-2

cdr3_aa: CASSPRTAESSGNTIYF
cdr3_nt: TGTGCCAGTAGTCCCCGGACGGCCGAAAGCTCTGGAAACACCATATATTTT
clone_size: -
d_call: -
v_call: TRBV19
j_call: TRBJ1-3

cdr3_aa: CASSSASGPDTQYF
cdr3_nt: TGTGCCAGCAGCTCGGCTAGCGGGCCAGATACGCAGTATTTT
clone_size: -
d_call: TRBD2
v_call: TRBV5-4
j_call: TRBJ2-3

cdr3_aa: CASSWARTNYGYTF
cdr3_nt: TGTGCCAGTAGTTGGGCCAGAACTAACTATGGCTACACCTTC
clone_size: -
d_call: -
v_call: TRBV19
j_call: TRBJ1-2

cdr3_aa: CASRETGVNQPQHF
cdr3_nt: TGTGCCAGCAGAGAGACAGGGGTCAATCAGCCCCAGCATTTT
clone_size: -
d_call: TRBD1
v_call: TRBV6-1
j_call: TRBJ1-5

cdr3_aa: CASSSSGGMNEQYF
cdr3_nt: TGCGCCAGCAGCTCTAGCGGGGGGATGAACGAGCAGTACTTC
clone_size: -
d_call: TRBD2
v_call: TRBV5-1
j_call: TRBJ2-7

cdr3_aa: CASSSRRDNGPEF
cdr3_nt: TGTGCCAGCAGCTCCCGGCGGGACAATGGGCCGGAGTTC
clone_size: -
d_call: -
v_call: TRBV7-2
j_call: TRBJ2-4

cdr3_aa: CASSPFLSPGQGQNTGELFF
cdr3_nt: TGTGCCAGCTCACCGTTCCTATCCCCTGGACAGGGGCAAAACACCGGGGAGCTGTTTTTT
clone_size: -
d_call: TRBD1
v_call: TRBV18
j_call: TRBJ2-2

cdr3_aa: CASSLVRSGGQETQYF
cdr3_nt: TGTGCCAGCAGCTTAGTCCGGTCCGGGGGACAAGAGACCCAGTACTTC
clone_size: -
d_call: -
v_call: TRBV7-9
j_call: TRBJ2-5

cdr3_aa: CASSLLQQGSKENYEQYF
cdr3_nt: TGTGCCAGCTCACTCCTGCAGCAGGGTTCTAAGGAAAACTACGAGCAGTACTTC
clone_size: -
d_call: -
v_call: TRBV18
j_call: TRBJ2-7